This entry lists 27 T cell receptor beta chains sequenced from one sample in a study of T cells in Graves' hyperthyroidism and ophthalmopathy. TCR beta CDR3 regions were amplified from RNA. When the TCR CDR3 underwent first-round RT-PCR, the HTBI primer set was used. A single record per CDR3 protein comes from TCRdb applying MiXCR to the multiplex PCR reads. Among some 500,000 distinct CDR3 sequences listed, roughly 14% were seen once. The specimen was blood. The source of these receptors is a woman aged 18-30 years with Graves' hyperthyroidism.

The CDR3 DNA sequence: TGTGCCTGGGCAGGGTCCGGAAACACCATATATTTT. Protein product: CAWAGSGNTIYF. The rearrangement joins TRBV30 to TRBJ1-3; tentatively, D is TRBD1 (5 bases). This CDR3 has 12 residues. Trimming took 5 bases from V and 4 from J, leaving 9 bases between them. Germline values: CDR1 GTSNPN, CDR2 SVGIG (reference sequence).

The genes are TRBV4-1 and TRBJ1-5; possible D gene TRBD1, 5 bases. This CDR3 comprises 16 residues. Germline lookup yields CDR1 MGHRA and CDR2 YSYEKL. Trimming cost V 1 base and J 0 bases, with 10 bases left between them. CDR3 loop: CASSQVGPHSNQPQHF. DNA for the CDR3: TGCGCCAGCAGCCAAGTGGGGCCGCATAGCAATCAGCCCCAGCATTTT.

At least ten counts were recorded for this clonotype. This sequence joins TRBV25-1 and TRBJ1-6, with D perhaps matching TRBD1 (5 bases). Trimming stripped 5 bases from V and 8 bases from J, with 10 bases between. The CDR3 is 13 amino acids. Germline CDR1 MGHDK, CDR2 SYGVNS. The CDR3 spells CASSSGLYSPLHF. CDR3 DNA sequence: TGTGCCAGCAGTTCGGGACTCTATTCACCCCTCCACTTT.

The sample holds many counts of this clonotype. This chain links TRBV25-1 with TRBJ1-2; no firm D call. The V gene's germline CDR1 is MGHDK and CDR2 SYGVNS. Trimming removed 6 bases at V and 0 bases at J, with 8 bases between. The CDR3 contains 13 residues. CDR3 sequence (DNA): TGTGCCAGCAGCCGGGTAGCTAACTATGGCTACACCTTC. Its translation: CASSRVANYGYTF.

This clonotype appeared many times. The rearrangement uses TRBV10-3 and TRBJ2-1, with 9 bases matching TRBD2. The CDR3 has 16 amino acids. J gave up 5 bases and V 0 bases, and 5 bases lay outside the gene matches. Looked up from germline, CDR1 is ENHRY and CDR2 is SYGVKD. For the CDR3, the DNA is TGTGCCATCAGTGAGTCGAGGGCTAGCGGGGACAATGAGCAGTTCTTC. It is translated as CAISESRASGDNEQFF.

Of note for this clonotype: A much bigger clone sits one base away, suggesting this may be a read error. Here the CDR3 reads CTSKHTIRDKAYNEQFF. CDR3 nucleotides: TGTACCAGCAAGCATACCATCCGGGACAAGGCCTACAATGAGCAGTTCTTC. The V and J genes are TRBV6-2 or TRBV6-3 and TRBJ2-1; maybe TRBD1 (6 bases). Germline assignment: CDR1 MNHEY and CDR2 SVGEGT. This CDR3 is 17 amino acids long.

This clonotype was seen many times. CDR3 bases: TGTGCCAGCCGGCCAGAATCGGGAGACCAAGAGACCCAGTACTTC. It yields the protein CASRPESGDQETQYF. The chain couples TRBV27 to TRBJ2-5; a weak D match, TRBD2 (6 bases). Germline CDR1 reads MNHEY; CDR2 reads SMNVEV (reference sequence). This CDR3 comprises 15 residues. With 8 bases removed from V and 0 bases from J, the gap between germline ends came to 16 bases.

A few counts support this clonotype. The genes are TRBV27 and TRBJ1-5; TRBD1 aligns across 7 bases. The V gene's germline CDR1 is MNHEY and CDR2 SMNVEV (reference sequence). V dropped 6 bases and J dropped 2; count of bases not matched to a gene: 13. The length of the CDR3 is 17 residues. In nucleotides, the CDR3 is TGTGCCAGCAGCCAAACTCACAGGGGCGGTGGCAATCAGCCCCAGCATTTT. It specifies CASSQTHRGGGNQPQHF.

At least ten counts were recorded for this clonotype. CDR3 amino acids: CASSPPVTYNEQFF. In DNA form, the CDR3 reads TGTGCCAGCTCACCACCCGTCACCTACAATGAGCAGTTCTTC. The chain joins TRBV18 to TRBJ2-1; no clear D gene. The germline V gene has CDR1 KGHSH and CDR2 LQKENI. The CDR3 consists of 14 residues. V dropped 0 bases and J dropped 2 bases, with 5 bases sitting between them.

Many counts were recorded for this clonotype. The V and J genes are TRBV5-1 and TRBJ1-6, with D possibly matching TRBD1 (6 bases). Trimming removed 4 bases at V and 6 bases at J, with 11 bases between. In germline, CDR1 is SGHRS, CDR2 YFSETQ. This CDR3 comprises 14 residues. The DNA for the CDR3 is TGCGCCAGCAGCCTCGAAGGGGGTAATTCACCCCTCCACTTT. This encodes CASSLEGGNSPLHF.

This clonotype was observed at least ten times. Here the CDR3 reads CASSSPEQGKETQYF. The CDR3 coding sequence is TGCGCCAGCAGCTCCCCCGAGCAGGGAAAAGAGACCCAGTACTTC. The chain couples TRBV5-1 to TRBJ2-5; D possibly corresponds to TRBD1 (5 bases). V shed 3 bases and J shed 3 bases, with 15 bases lying between them. Looked up from germline, CDR1 is SGHRS and CDR2 is YFSETQ. This CDR3 comprises 15 residues.

This clonotype was observed many times. J is TRBJ2-5 and V is TRBV18; D not certain. The CDR3 is 12 amino acids. In germline, CDR1 is KGHSH, CDR2 LQKENI. V lost 5 bases and J 2 bases, leaving 6 bases between the germline ends. The DNA for the CDR3 is TGTGCCAGCTCAGACGGACAAGAGACCCAGTACTTC. The encoded protein is CASSDGQETQYF.

This chain uses TRBV12-3 or TRBV12-4 with TRBJ1-5, with a weak D call TRBD1 (6 bases). The CDR3 contains 14 residues. V was trimmed by 10 bases and J by 6 bases, leaving 19 bases between them. CDR3: CAISEDSWGQPQHF. The CDR3 coding sequence is TGTGCCATCAGCGAGGACAGCTGGGGTCAGCCCCAGCATTTT.

This clonotype was counted only a few times. The chain employs TRBV10-3 and TRBJ1-2; no clear D gene. CDR1 and CDR2 (germline): ENHRY, SYGVKD. Trimming stripped 2 bases from V and 3 bases from J, with 7 bases between. The length of the CDR3 is 13 residues. CDR3 sequence: CAISEGEDYGYTF. The CDR3 region has the DNA TGTGCCATCAGTGAGGGGGAAGACTATGGCTACACCTTC.

This clonotype has only a few counts. This chain uses TRBV12-3 or TRBV12-4 with TRBJ1-4, with D perhaps TRBD1 (6 bases). The V end was cut by 6 bases, the J end by 8 bases, with 16 bases between. CDR3 size: 14 residues. In DNA form, the CDR3 reads TGTGCCAGCAGGGGGGGCCCGGAAGGCGAAAAACTGTTTTTT. Protein product: CASRGGPEGEKLFF.

V gene TRBV5-1 combines with J gene TRBJ2-5, with a weak D call TRBD2 (5 bases). V shed 4 bases and J shed 4 bases, with 26 bases lying between them. Germline V lookup: CDR1 SGHRS, CDR2 YFSETQ. This CDR3 spans 18 amino acids. Here the CDR3 reads CASSPSLGLGSSVETQYF. The DNA for the CDR3 is TGCGCCAGCAGCCCCTCCCTGGGTTTAGGGAGTTCGGTAGAGACCCAGTACTTC.

This clonotype has just one count. In DNA form, the CDR3 reads TGTGCCAGCAGCTTCGACCGTGACTCCTACGAGCAGTACTTC. It specifies CASSFDRDSYEQYF. The rearrangement joins TRBV5-5 to TRBJ2-7; the D is unclear. Between the trimmed V and J ends, which lost 2 bases and 0 bases, there was a span of 9 bases. The CDR3 contains 14 residues. Germline CDR1 SGHKS, CDR2 YYEKEE (reference sequence).

This sequence joins TRBV7-3 and TRBJ2-3; 9 positions agree with TRBD2. Trimming took 3 bases from V and 2 from J; bases not matched to a gene: 6. Germline assignment: CDR1 SGHTA and CDR2 FQGTGA. The CDR3 runs to 16 residues. The CDR3 sequence: CASSFIAGANTDTQYF. CDR3 nucleotide sequence: TGTGCCAGCAGCTTTATAGCGGGAGCCAACACAGATACGCAGTATTTT.

V gene TRBV6-1 combines with J gene TRBJ1-4; tentatively, D is TRBD1 (6 bases). The V gene lost 3 bases and the J gene lost 2 bases, with 7 bases spanning the gap. Per the germline V gene, CDR1 is MNHNS and CDR2 is SASEGT. This CDR3 has 14 residues. The CDR3 DNA reads TGTGCCAGCAGTGAGGGGGCGACTAATGAAAAACTGTTTTTT. Its translation is CASSEGATNEKLFF.

Only one count was recorded for this clonotype. The chain employs TRBV7-3 and TRBJ2-3; TRBD2 aligns across 13 bases. CDR1 is SGHTA and CDR2 is FQGTGA in the germline V gene. V lost 6 bases, J lost 2 bases, and 8 bases stayed unmatched. The CDR3 loop spans 17 amino acids. CDR3 sequence reads: CASSLPTSGRDTDTQYF. CDR3 DNA sequence: TGTGCCAGCAGTTTACCCACTAGCGGGAGGGACACAGATACGCAGTATTTT.

This clonotype was counted between two and nine times. The chain joins TRBV12-3 or TRBV12-4 to TRBJ1-6; 8 nucleotides agree with TRBD1. Germline trimming cut 5 bases from V and 0 bases from J; bases unmatched to any gene: 3. This CDR3 has 16 amino acids. The CDR3 region has the DNA TGTGCCAGCAGTCGACAGGGGCGCTCCTATAATTCACCCCTCCACTTT. Its protein product is CASSRQGRSYNSPLHF.

This clonotype has a count of ten or more. The gene calls are TRBV12-3 or TRBV12-4 and TRBJ1-1; tentative D call: TRBD1 (5 bases). V shed 1 base and J shed 1 base, with 19 bases lying between them. This CDR3 has 18 amino acids. CDR3 DNA sequence: TGTGCCAGCAGTTTAGGTCTTATGCGGGGCCCTTCGAACACTGAAGCTTTCTTT. Translated, it gives CASSLGLMRGPSNTEAFF.

This clonotype was found many times. This chain links TRBV12-3 or TRBV12-4 with TRBJ1-1; no clear D gene. CDR3 length: 16 residues. Between the trimmed V and J ends, which lost 1 base and 4 bases, there was a span of 16 bases. CDR3 DNA: TGTGCCAGCAGTTTAGACACTCCAAAGTGGATCACTGAAGCTTTCTTT. Its protein product is CASSLDTPKWITEAFF.

The CDR3 DNA is TGCGCCAGCAGCCAGGATTGGGCTAGCGGGAGCTACGAGCAGTACGTC. It yields the protein CASSQDWASGSYEQYV. This sequence joins TRBV4-1 and TRBJ2-7; 10 bases match TRBD2. CDR1 and CDR2 (germline): MGHRA, YSYEKL. The V and J ends lost 3 bases and 3 bases, in that order; junction bases with no gene match: 8. The CDR3 has 16 residues.

This clonotype appeared many times. The chain combines TRBV11-2 with TRBJ2-7; TRBD1 might be the D (5 bases). CDR3 length equals 14 residues. Germline V lookup: CDR1 SGHAT, CDR2 FQNNGV. The V end was cut by 1 base, the J end by 1 base, with 8 bases between. CDR3 residues: CASSLAGYSYEQYV. Written as DNA, the CDR3 is TGTGCCAGCAGCTTAGCAGGGTATTCCTACGAGCAGTACGTC.

This clonotype was picked up many times. V and J are TRBV12-3 or TRBV12-4 and TRBJ2-1; perhaps D is TRBD1 or TRBD2 (5 bases each). The CDR3 runs to 20 residues. With 5 bases removed from V and 0 bases from J, the gap between germline ends came to 26 bases. CDR3 region: CASSPQPLWSGTSSYNEQFF. The CDR3, as DNA: TGTGCCAGCAGTCCTCAACCCCTCTGGTCCGGGACGAGCTCCTACAATGAGCAGTTCTTC.

The rearrangement uses TRBV14 and TRBJ1-4; D may be TRBD1 (5 bases). Germline CDR1 reads SGHDN; CDR2 reads FVKESK. V lost 3 bases to trimming and J lost 4 bases, with 21 bases between them. The CDR3 is 18 amino acids. CDR3 amino acids: CASSHLPKYAGRNEKLFF. Written as DNA, the CDR3 is TGTGCCAGCAGCCACCTTCCGAAATATGCAGGGCGTAATGAAAAACTGTTTTTT.